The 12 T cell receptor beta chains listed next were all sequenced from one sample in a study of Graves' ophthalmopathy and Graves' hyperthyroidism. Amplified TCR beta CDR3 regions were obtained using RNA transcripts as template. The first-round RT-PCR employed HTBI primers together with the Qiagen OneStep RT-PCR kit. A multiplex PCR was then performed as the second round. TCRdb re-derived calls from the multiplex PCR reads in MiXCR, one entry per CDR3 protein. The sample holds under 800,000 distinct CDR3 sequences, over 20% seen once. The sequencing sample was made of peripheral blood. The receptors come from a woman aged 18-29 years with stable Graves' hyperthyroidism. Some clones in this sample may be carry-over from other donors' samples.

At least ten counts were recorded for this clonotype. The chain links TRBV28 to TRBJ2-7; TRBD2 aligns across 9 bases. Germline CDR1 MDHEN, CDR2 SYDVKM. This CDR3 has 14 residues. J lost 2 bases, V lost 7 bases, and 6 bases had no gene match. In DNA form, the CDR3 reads TGTGCCAGCAAAACTAGCGGGTCTACCTACGAGCAGTACTTC. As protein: CASKTSGSTYEQYF.

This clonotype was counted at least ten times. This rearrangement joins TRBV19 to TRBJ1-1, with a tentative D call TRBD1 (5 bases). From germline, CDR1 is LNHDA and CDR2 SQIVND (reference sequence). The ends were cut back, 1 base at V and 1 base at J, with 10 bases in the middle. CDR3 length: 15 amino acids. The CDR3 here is CASSIAGGANTEAFF. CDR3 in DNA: TGTGCCAGTAGTATAGCGGGGGGAGCGAACACTGAAGCTTTCTTT. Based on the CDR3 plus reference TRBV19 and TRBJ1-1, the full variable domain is DGGITQSPKYLFRKEGQNVTLSCEQNLNHDAMYWYRQDPGQGLRLIYYSQIVNDFQKGDIAEGYSVSREKKESFPLTVTSAQKNPTAFYLCASSIAGGANTEAFFGQGTRLTVV.

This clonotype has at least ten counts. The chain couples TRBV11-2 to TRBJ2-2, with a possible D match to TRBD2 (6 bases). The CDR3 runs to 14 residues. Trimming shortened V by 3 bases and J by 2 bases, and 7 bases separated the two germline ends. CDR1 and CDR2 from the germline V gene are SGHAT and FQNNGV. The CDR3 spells CASSFAGNTGELFF. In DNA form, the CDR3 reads TGTGCCAGCAGCTTTGCGGGAAACACCGGGGAGCTGTTTTTT.

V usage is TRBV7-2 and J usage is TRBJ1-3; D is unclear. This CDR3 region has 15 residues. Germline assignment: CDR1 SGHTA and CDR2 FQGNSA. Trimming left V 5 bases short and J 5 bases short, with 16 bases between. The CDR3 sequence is CASSLIIGGRNTIYF. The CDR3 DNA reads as TGTGCCAGCAGCCTAATCATTGGAGGACGAAACACCATATATTTT.

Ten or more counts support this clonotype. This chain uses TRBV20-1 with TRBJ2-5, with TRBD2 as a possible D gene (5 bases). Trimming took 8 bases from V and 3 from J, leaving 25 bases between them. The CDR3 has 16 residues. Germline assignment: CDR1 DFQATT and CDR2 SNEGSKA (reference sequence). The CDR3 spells CSSPVGVGSDKETQYF. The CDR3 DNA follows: TGCAGTTCCCCGGTCGGGGTGGGCAGCGATAAAGAGACCCAGTACTTC.

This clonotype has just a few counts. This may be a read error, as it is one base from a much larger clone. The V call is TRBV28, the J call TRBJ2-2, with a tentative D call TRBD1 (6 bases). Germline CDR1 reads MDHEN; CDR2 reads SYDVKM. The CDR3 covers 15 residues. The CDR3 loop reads CASSLQGIGTGELVF. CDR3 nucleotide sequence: TGTGCCAGCAGTTTACAGGGGATTGGCACCGGGGAGCTGGTTTTT.

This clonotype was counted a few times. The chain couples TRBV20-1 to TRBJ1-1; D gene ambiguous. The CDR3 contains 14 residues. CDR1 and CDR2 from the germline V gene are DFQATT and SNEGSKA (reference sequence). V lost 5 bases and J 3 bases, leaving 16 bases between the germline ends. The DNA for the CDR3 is TGCAGTGCTGCGTTCTTGGGTAGGCACACTGAAGCTTTCTTT. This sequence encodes CSAAFLGRHTEAFF.

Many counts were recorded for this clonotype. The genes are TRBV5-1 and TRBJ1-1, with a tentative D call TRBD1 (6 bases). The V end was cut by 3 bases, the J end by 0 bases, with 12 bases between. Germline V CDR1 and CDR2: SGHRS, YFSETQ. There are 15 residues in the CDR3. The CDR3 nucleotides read TGCGCCAGCAGCTCCCGACAGGCCTTGAACACTGAAGCTTTCTTT. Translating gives CASSSRQALNTEAFF.

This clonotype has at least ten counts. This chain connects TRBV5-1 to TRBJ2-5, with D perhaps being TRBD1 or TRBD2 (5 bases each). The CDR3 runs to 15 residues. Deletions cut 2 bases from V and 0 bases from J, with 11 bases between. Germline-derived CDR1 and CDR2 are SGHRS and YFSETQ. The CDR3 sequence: CASSLQEADQETQYF. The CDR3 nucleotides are TGCGCCAGCAGCTTACAGGAGGCGGACCAAGAGACCCAGTACTTC.

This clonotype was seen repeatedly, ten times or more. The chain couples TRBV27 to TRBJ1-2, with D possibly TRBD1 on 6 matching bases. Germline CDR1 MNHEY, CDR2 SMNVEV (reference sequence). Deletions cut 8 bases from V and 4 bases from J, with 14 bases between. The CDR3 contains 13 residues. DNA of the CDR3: TGTGCCAGCGGACAGTTCCCGGGCTATGGCTACACCTTC. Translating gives CASGQFPGYGYTF.

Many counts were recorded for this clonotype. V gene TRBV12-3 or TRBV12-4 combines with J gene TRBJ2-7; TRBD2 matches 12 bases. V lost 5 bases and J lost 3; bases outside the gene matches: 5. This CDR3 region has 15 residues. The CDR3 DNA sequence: TGTGCCAGCAGTAGGACTAGCGGGAACAGCTACGAGCAGTACTTC. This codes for CASSRTSGNSYEQYF.

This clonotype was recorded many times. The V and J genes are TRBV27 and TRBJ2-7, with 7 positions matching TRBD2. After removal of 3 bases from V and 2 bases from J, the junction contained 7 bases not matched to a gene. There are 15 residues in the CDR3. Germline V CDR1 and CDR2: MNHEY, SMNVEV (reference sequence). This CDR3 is CASSLGGNRPYEQYF. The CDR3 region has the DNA TGTGCCAGCAGTTTGGGAGGGAATAGGCCCTACGAGCAGTACTTC.